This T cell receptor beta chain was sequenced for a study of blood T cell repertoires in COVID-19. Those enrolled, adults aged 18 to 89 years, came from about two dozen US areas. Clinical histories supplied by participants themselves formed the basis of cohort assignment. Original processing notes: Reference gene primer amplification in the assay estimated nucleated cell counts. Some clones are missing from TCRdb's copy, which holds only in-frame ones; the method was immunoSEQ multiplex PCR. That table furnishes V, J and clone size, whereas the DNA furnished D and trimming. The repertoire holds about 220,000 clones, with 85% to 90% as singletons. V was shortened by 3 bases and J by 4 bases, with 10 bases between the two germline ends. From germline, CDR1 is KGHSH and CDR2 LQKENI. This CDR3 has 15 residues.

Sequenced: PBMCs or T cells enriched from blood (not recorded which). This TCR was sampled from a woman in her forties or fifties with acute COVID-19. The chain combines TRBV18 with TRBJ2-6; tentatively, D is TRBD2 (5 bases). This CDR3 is CASSPPSGGANVLTF. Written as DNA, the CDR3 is TGTGCCAGCTCACCCCCGTCGGGGGGGGCCAACGTCCTGACTTTC.